Presented here are 16 T cell receptor beta chains from one specimen sequenced in a study of technical replicates of blood from a few donors. Profiled with immunoSEQ multiplex PCR; TCRdb holds only in-frame clones, not every one. This sample has around 65,000 clones, with 86% found just once. The sequenced material came from PBMCs. The receptors here all came from a human donor in good health. Some clones in this sample may be carry-over from other donors' samples.

The V gene is TRBV5-1, the J gene TRBJ1-6; no clear D. The V gene lost 7 bases and the J gene lost 10 bases, with 21 bases spanning the gap. The CDR3 loop spans 15 amino acids. In germline, CDR1 is SGHRS, CDR2 YFSETQ. The chain's CDR3 is CASGRIGVGASPLHF. The CDR3 coding sequence is TGCGCCAGCGGGAGGATCGGGGTAGGTGCGTCACCCCTCCACTTT.

The gene calls are TRBV4-3 and TRBJ2-5; possibly TRBD1 for D (5 bases). Trimming removed 0 bases from V and 9 bases from J, with 11 bases in between. Germline loops: CDR1 LGHNA, CDR2 YSLEER. The CDR3 spans 13 residues. CDR3 protein: CASSQEGTTAQYF. DNA of the CDR3: TGCGCCAGCAGCCAAGAAGGTACGACAGCCCAGTACTTC.

This clone occurred once. In DNA, the CDR3 is TGTGCCAGCAGCAAGTCGGGTAGCGCGCTCGAGACCCAGTACTTC. This translates into CASSKSGSALETQYF. J is TRBJ2-5 and V is TRBV2, with D perhaps matching TRBD2 (5 bases). Between the trimmed V and J ends, which lost 6 bases and 5 bases, there was a span of 19 bases. The CDR3 loop spans 15 amino acids. Germline values: CDR1 SNHLY, CDR2 FYNNEI.

The chain has TRBV18 and TRBJ1-1; D might be TRBD1 (6 bases). V dropped 6 bases and J dropped 0 bases, with 20 bases sitting between them. CDR3 length equals 17 residues. Germline V lookup: CDR1 KGHSH, CDR2 LQKENI. Here the CDR3 DNA reads TGTGCCAGCTCGACCCAAGGGGGAGGGCTCATGAACACTGAAGCTTTCTTT. Translation: CASSTQGGGLMNTEAFF.

The chain couples TRBV11-1 to TRBJ1-2, with a tentative D call TRBD1 (6 bases). V shed 5 bases and J shed 4 bases, with 11 bases lying between them. There are 13 residues in the CDR3. Germline V lookup: CDR1 SGHAT, CDR2 FQDESV (reference sequence). The DNA of the CDR3 is TGTGCCAGCAGCCCTGGACAGAGCTATGGCTACACCTTC. It codes for CASSPGQSYGYTF. Looking up the rest from reference TRBV11-1 and TRBJ1-2 gives the full variable domain: EAEVAQSPRYKITEKSQAVAFWCDPISGHATLYWYRQILGQGPELLVQFQDESVVDDSQLPKDRFSAERLKGVDSTLKIQPAELGDSAMYLCASSPGQSYGYTFGSGTRLTVV.

The chain uses TRBV7-2 and TRBJ1-1; maybe TRBD1 (5 bases). The V gene lost 2 bases and the J gene lost 0 bases, with 7 bases spanning the gap. Germline V lookup: CDR1 SGHTA, CDR2 FQGNSA. This CDR3 has 14 residues. This CDR3 is CASSLLGVNTEAFF. Written as DNA, the CDR3 is TGTGCCAGCAGCTTACTAGGGGTGAACACTGAAGCTTTCTTT.

The chain links TRBV29-1 to TRBJ2-7, with D possibly being TRBD2 (5 bases). The CDR3 totals 13 residues. V was cut by 6 bases and J by 4 bases, with 16 bases left in between. Germline lookup yields CDR1 SQVTM and CDR2 ANQGSEA. This CDR3 reads CSVARREEYEQYF. The CDR3, as DNA: TGCAGCGTGGCCCGACGGGAAGAGTACGAGCAGTACTTC.

The J gene is TRBJ2-7, the V gene TRBV13, with 9 nucleotides matching TRBD2. Trimming took 0 bases from V and 4 from J; bases not matched to a gene: 4. The CDR3 is 15 residues long. Germline assignment: CDR1 PRHDT and CDR2 FYEKMQ (reference sequence). For the CDR3, the DNA is TGTGCCAGCAGCTTAGGGGCGGGGGGGCCGTACGAGCAGTACTTC. Protein product: CASSLGAGGPYEQYF.

The CDR3 loop reads CASSRGTVDSPLHF. The CDR3 region has the DNA TGCGCCAGCAGCCGCGGGACAGTAGATTCACCCCTCCACTTT. The chain uses TRBV4-3 and TRBJ1-6, with 7 nucleotides matching TRBD1. The germline V gene has CDR1 LGHNA and CDR2 YSLEER. CDR3 length: 14 residues. Losses at the gene ends were 4 bases for V and 8 bases for J; bases not matched to a gene: 5.

The V and J genes are TRBV7-9 and TRBJ2-7; 8 bases are shared with TRBD2. The trim removed 5 bases at V and 7 bases at J, leaving 13 bases unmatched. The CDR3 runs to 15 residues. In germline, CDR1 is SEHNR, CDR2 FQNEAQ (reference sequence). The CDR3 sequence: CASSHLSGTNSEQYF. For the CDR3, the DNA is TGTGCCAGCAGCCACCTTAGCGGGACCAACTCAGAGCAGTACTTC.

The chain has TRBV2 and TRBJ2-5, with 8 bases identical to TRBD2. Germline V gene data show CDR1 as SNHLY and CDR2 as FYNNEI. V was clipped by 8 bases and J by 3 bases; unmatched bases: 14. The CDR3 sequence is 16 residues long. CDR3 amino acids: CASLPGSGGPKETQYF. CDR3 coding DNA: TGTGCCAGCCTCCCGGGCAGCGGGGGACCAAAAGAGACCCAGTACTTC.

This chain connects TRBV29-1 to TRBJ2-7; TRBD2 matches 7 bases. The CDR3 is made up of 13 amino acids. The V gene end was trimmed by 5 bases and the J gene end by 3 bases; junction bases not matched to a gene: 7. Germline loops: CDR1 SQVTM, CDR2 ANQGSEA. The CDR3 DNA follows: TGCAGCGTTCTGGGGGGGGATGACTACGAGCAGTACTTC. It codes for CSVLGGDDYEQYF.

The genes are TRBV29-1 and TRBJ2-7; maybe TRBD2 (6 bases). CDR1 is SQVTM, CDR2 ANQGSEA, per germline. V dropped 4 bases and J dropped 4 bases, with 20 bases sitting between them. The CDR3 has 15 amino acids. The CDR3 bases are TGCAGCGTTGCCGGGAGACAAGGGGCGGAATACGAGCAGTACTTC. Translation: CSVAGRQGAEYEQYF.

The chain has TRBV4-3 and TRBJ2-6; D might be TRBD1 (6 bases). CDR1 is LGHNA, CDR2 YSLEER, per germline. The CDR3 has 17 residues. Trimming pared 1 base from V and 4 bases from J, leaving 14 bases between. DNA of the CDR3: TGCGCCAGCAGCCAAGTTAACAGGGCTTACGGGGCCAACGTCCTGACTTTC. It is translated as CASSQVNRAYGANVLTF.

This clone has a handful of counts. J is TRBJ1-6 and V is TRBV6-1; 8 bases are a match to TRBD1. The germline V gene encodes CDR1 MNHNS and CDR2 SASEGT. This CDR3 has 15 amino acids. V shed 5 bases and J 7 bases; nucleotides not matched to a gene: 7. The CDR3 protein is CASSFTGGGNSPLHF. The CDR3 DNA is TGTGCCAGCAGTTTTACAGGGGGTGGGAATTCACCCCTCCACTTT.

The chain is built from TRBV14 and TRBJ1-2; a possible D gene is TRBD1 (5 bases). The CDR3 sequence is 15 residues long. With 3 bases removed from V and 3 bases from J, the gap between germline ends came to 14 bases. The germline V gene encodes CDR1 SGHDN and CDR2 FVKESK. The CDR3 DNA reads TGTGCCAGCAGCCAGGGCGGGGCGCGGTACTATGGCTACACCTTC. It codes for CASSQGGARYYGYTF. Filled out from reference TRBV14 and TRBJ1-2, the complete variable domain reads EAGVTQFPSHSVIEKGQTVTLRCDPISGHDNLYWYRRVMGKEIKFLLHFVKESKQDESGMPNNRFLAERTGGTYSTLKVQPAELEDSGVYFCASSQGGARYYGYTFGSGTRLTVV.